The rows below give T cell receptor beta chains drawn from one sample of a study of OX40 agonist ivuxolimab in advanced cancers. The table came from immunoSEQ multiplex PCR; TCRdb's copy has only in-frame clones and leaves some out. The data contain roughly 56,000 clones, more than 75% of them seen just once; the ten biggest clones take up about 4.7%. The starting material was CD4+ or CD8+ T cells sorted from blood, obtained in a trial of the OX40 agonist ivuxolimab. Every receptor here comes from an adult with an advanced solid tumor such as melanoma, head and neck, liver or kidney cancer. Each CDR3 is given with its conserved first and last residue. A D gene is named only where the DNA matches it firmly. Some rows have no size entry. The others give once, few or many, or a class for an expanded clone.

TRBV7-3	TRBJ2-3	TRBD2	.	TGTGCCAGCAGGAGGACTAGCGGGAGATTAGATACGCAGTATTTT	CASRRTSGRLDTQYF
TRBV10-3	TRBJ2-3	.	.	TGTGCTTCCAGGGACGGGGACACAGATACGCAGTATTTT	CASRDGDTDTQYF
TRBV28	TRBJ2-3	TRBD1	.	TGTGCCAGCAGCATTCCAGGACAGGGGGCAACAGATACGCAGTATTTT	CASSIPGQGATDTQYF
TRBV27	TRBJ2-5	.	.	TGTGCCAGCAGTTTCAGGGGCGGGGAGACCCAGTACTTC	CASSFRGGETQYF
TRBV30	TRBJ1-3	.	once	TGTGCCTGGAGCCGAACAGGGTTGTTCGACACCATATATTTT	CAWSRTGLFDTIYF
TRBV9	TRBJ2-3	TRBD2	.	TGTGCCAGCAGAGCTAGCGGGGCTAGCACAGATACGCAGTATTTT	CASRASGASTDTQYF
TRBV11-3	TRBJ2-1	.	.	TGTGCCAGCGCCCCCTATCCTTTCAATGAGCAGTTCTTC	CASAPYPFNEQFF
TRBV5-4	TRBJ2-3	.	.	TGTGCCAGCAGCTTCGAGCCCCAGTACACAGATACGCAGTATTTT	CASSFEPQYTDTQYF
TRBV28	TRBJ2-7	TRBD1	.	TGTGCCAGCAGTACCTCAGGGGGCTGGTCCTACGAGCAGTACTTC	CASSTSGGWSYEQYF
TRBV4-3	TRBJ1-4	.	.	TGCGCCAGCAGCCCCAGCGGGTCCCAGGAAAAACTGTTTTTT	CASSPSGSQEKLFF
TRBV11-3	TRBJ2-7	TRBD1	.	TGTGCCAGCAGCTTAGAGGGGACAGGGTTTACCGAGCAGTACTTC	CASSLEGTGFTEQYF
TRBV28	TRBJ2-7	.	.	TGTGCCAGCAGTTCTCCGGCGGGCGCGAGCCACGAGCAGTACTTC	CASSSPAGASHEQYF
TRBV5-8	TRBJ1-5	.	few	TGTGCCAGCAGCCAAGGACAGATTACTCAGCCCCAGCATTTT	CASSQGQITQPQHF
TRBV7-9	TRBJ1-2	.	.	TGTGCCAGCAGCCCCGGAGCTCAAGCTAACTATGGCTACACCTTC	CASSPGAQANYGYTF
TRBV9	TRBJ2-1	.	.	TGTGCCAGCAGCTTTGGGCCGTCCAATGAGCAGTTCTTC	CASSFGPSNEQFF
TRBV7-8	TRBJ2-2	TRBD2	.	TGTGCCAGCACCCCCCACGGACTAGCGAACACCGGGGAGCTGTTTTTT	CASTPHGLANTGELFF
TRBV4-1	TRBJ1-5	.	few	TGCGCCAGCAGCCAAGATCTTGGGCGTCGGGGACTCAATCAGCCCCAGCATTTT	CASSQDLGRRGLNQPQHF
TRBV30	TRBJ1-6	.	.	TGTGCCTCAGGAAAGAGATATTCACCCCTCCACTTT	CASGKRYSPLHF
TRBV6-1	TRBJ2-2	TRBD1	.	TGTGCCAGCAGTGAGGACAGGGCAAACACCGGGGAGCTGTTTTTT	CASSEDRANTGELFF
TRBV7-6	TRBJ2-1	TRBD2	.	TGTGCCAGCAGCTCACTAGCGGACTCCTACAATGAGCAGTTCTTC	CASSSLADSYNEQFF